This T cell receptor (beta chain) is from a study of blood T cell repertoires in COVID-19. Study background: Samples of COVID-19 (acute and convalescent) were obtained from the United States, Italy and Spain. Sources were T cells, B-cell-depleted T cells, or PBMCs; the material itself was cDNA or gDNA.

Original methodology: Reference gene primer amplification in the assay estimated nucleated cell counts. The table came from immunoSEQ multiplex PCR; TCRdb's copy has only in-frame clones and leaves some out. The V and J calls and clone size were taken over from that table, and D and trimming were inferred from the DNA. This sample has around 140,000 clones, with more than 60% found just once. The germline CDR1 and CDR2 sequences are KGHSH and LQKENI. This CDR3 has 17 residues. The V and J ends lost 3 bases and 5 bases, in that order; junction bases with no gene match: 7. The sequenced sample consisted of peripheral blood. This TCR was sampled from a woman aged 55-69 years with acute or convalescent COVID-19. This chain uses TRBV18 with TRBJ1-4, with 12 bases aligning to TRBD1. CDR3 coding DNA: TGTGCCAGCTCACCTCGGGACAGGGGGCGAAGAAATGAAAAACTGTTTTTT. It specifies CASSPRDRGRRNEKLFF. Full variable domain (remainder filled in from reference TRBV18 and TRBJ1-4): NAGVMQNPRHLVRRRGQEARLRCSPMKGHSHVYWYRQLPEEGLKFMVYLQKENIIDESGMPKERFSAEFPKEGPSILRIQQVVRGDSAAYFCASSPRDRGRRNEKLFFGSGTQLSVL.